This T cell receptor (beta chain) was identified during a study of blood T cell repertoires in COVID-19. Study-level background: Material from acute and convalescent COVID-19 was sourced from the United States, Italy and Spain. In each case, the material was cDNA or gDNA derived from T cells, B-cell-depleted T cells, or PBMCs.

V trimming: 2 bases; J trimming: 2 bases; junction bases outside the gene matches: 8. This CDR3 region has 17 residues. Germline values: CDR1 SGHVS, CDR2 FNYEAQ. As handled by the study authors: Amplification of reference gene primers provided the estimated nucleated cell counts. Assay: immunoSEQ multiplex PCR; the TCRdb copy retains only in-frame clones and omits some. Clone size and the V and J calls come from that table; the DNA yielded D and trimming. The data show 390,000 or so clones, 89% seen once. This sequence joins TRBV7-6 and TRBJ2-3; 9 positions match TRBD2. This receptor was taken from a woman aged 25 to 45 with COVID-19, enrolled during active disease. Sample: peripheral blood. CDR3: CASSLLGGGASTDTQYF. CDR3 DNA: TGTGCCAGCAGCTTACTTGGCGGGGGGGCCTCCACAGATACGCAGTATTTT. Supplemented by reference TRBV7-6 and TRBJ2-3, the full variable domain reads GAGVSQSPRYKVTKRGQDVALRCDPISGHVSLYWYRQALGQGPEFLTYFNYEAQQDKSGLPNDRFSAERPEGSISTLTIQRTEQRDSAMYRCASSLLGGGASTDTQYFGPGTRLTVL.